This entry lists 25 T cell receptor beta chains sequenced from one sample in a study of T cells in Graves' hyperthyroidism and ophthalmopathy. RNA transcripts yielded amplified TCR beta CDR3 regions. Carried out on the TCR CDR3, a first-round RT-PCR used the HTBI primer set. MiXCR, run by TCRdb on the multiplex PCR reads, gives a single entry per CDR3 protein. The table records around 420,000 distinct CDR3 sequences, about a sixth of them present only once. Input material: blood. These receptors all stem from a young woman with Graves' hyperthyroidism.

This clonotype was detected ten times or more. V is TRBV3-1 and J is TRBJ1-5; possible D gene TRBD1, 5 bases. CDR1 LGHDT and CDR2 YNNKEL come from the germline V gene (reference sequence). Trimming removed 4 bases at V and 0 bases at J, with 16 bases between. The CDR3 sequence is 17 residues long. The CDR3 bases are TGTGCCAGCAGCCCCACCGTGGGGGTACCTAGCAATCAGCCCCAGCATTTT. This translates into CASSPTVGVPSNQPQHF.

This clonotype was observed many times. V and J are TRBV11-2 and TRBJ2-1, with D unclear. Germline CDR1 is SGHAT and CDR2 is FQNNGV. CDR3 length: 13 residues. Trimming took 2 bases from V and 3 from J, leaving 5 bases between them. The CDR3 region has the DNA TGTGCCAGCAGCTTATGGGTCTACAATGAGCAGTTCTTC. Translated, it gives CASSLWVYNEQFF.

The J gene is TRBJ2-7, the V gene TRBV7-2; D unclear. V was shortened by 5 bases and J by 3 bases, with 17 bases between the two germline ends. The length of the CDR3 is 15 residues. Per the germline V gene, CDR1 is SGHTA and CDR2 is FQGNSA. This CDR3 is CASSLGSRSHYEQYF. The DNA for the CDR3 is TGTGCCAGCAGCCTAGGGTCCCGGTCCCACTACGAGCAGTACTTC.

The V call is TRBV28, the J call TRBJ2-5; 8 positions agree with TRBD1. The CDR3 totals 14 residues. Losses at the gene ends were 6 bases for V and 3 bases for J; bases not matched to a gene: 6. Germline lookup yields CDR1 MDHEN and CDR2 SYDVKM. The DNA of the CDR3 is TGTGCCAGCAGCGGACAGGGCAGGGAAGAGACCCAGTACTTC. Translated, it gives CASSGQGREETQYF.

This chain joins TRBV10-3 and TRBJ1-6, with 7 positions matching TRBD1. CDR1 ENHRY and CDR2 SYGVKD come from the germline V gene. J lost 8 bases, V lost 0 bases, and 4 bases had no gene match. The CDR3 totals 15 residues. CDR3 residues: CAISESDREDSPLHF. The CDR3 region has the DNA TGTGCCATCAGTGAGTCCGACAGGGAAGATTCACCCCTCCACTTT.

This clonotype was counted a few times. CDR3 in amino acids: CASSQDAAGQGETQYF. In DNA form, the CDR3 reads TGCGCCAGCAGCCAAGATGCAGCGGGACAGGGAGAGACCCAGTACTTC. The chain links TRBV4-3 to TRBJ2-5; 9 bases agree with TRBD1. The CDR3 runs to 16 residues. V dropped 0 bases and J dropped 4; count of bases not matched to a gene: 6. In germline, CDR1 is LGHNA, CDR2 YSLEER.

The rearrangement links TRBV18 to TRBJ1-3, with D perhaps TRBD1 (5 bases). Trimming removed 3 bases at V and 0 bases at J, with 9 bases between. CDR1 and CDR2 (germline): KGHSH, LQKENI. This CDR3 has 15 residues. The CDR3 region is CASSPGPNSGNTIYF. The DNA for the CDR3 is TGTGCCAGCTCACCGGGACCGAACTCTGGAAACACCATATATTTT.

This clonotype was seen more than once but under ten times. The chain carries TRBV6-1 and TRBJ2-5, with 7 bases lining up with TRBD2. Trimming cost V 5 bases and J 4 bases; bases outside gene matches: 13. Germline V gene sequence: CDR1 MNHNS, CDR2 SASEGT. CDR3 length: 16 amino acids. This CDR3 reads CASSRSLGLKGETQYF. The CDR3 nucleotides read TGTGCCAGCAGTCGGTCGCTGGGACTAAAGGGAGAGACCCAGTACTTC.

In this sample, this clonotype turned up many times. This chain joins TRBV5-6 and TRBJ1-1; tentatively, D is TRBD1 (5 bases). V lost 4 bases to trimming and J lost 9 bases, with 13 bases between them. Germline CDR1 reads SGHDT; CDR2 reads YYEEEE. The CDR3 covers 12 residues. The CDR3, as DNA: TGTGCCAGCAGCCCAGGACGGGGCAAAGCTTTCTTT. Its protein product is CASSPGRGKAFF.

The rearrangement uses TRBV12-3 or TRBV12-4 and TRBJ2-2; tentatively, D is TRBD1 (5 bases). This CDR3 has 13 amino acids. V lost 3 bases and J lost 6, with 8 bases in between. As DNA, the CDR3 is TGTGCCAGCAGTTTCAGGGTCCCCGGGGAGCTGTTTTTT. Its translation is CASSFRVPGELFF.

This clonotype was counted ten times or more. This rearrangement joins TRBV12-3 or TRBV12-4 to TRBJ1-5; D may be TRBD1 (6 bases). This CDR3 is built from 15 residues. The V and J ends lost 5 bases and 4 bases respectively, with 15 bases between them. For the CDR3, the DNA is TGTGCCAGCAGTCGAAACCCTACAGGGAATCAGCCCCAGCATTTT. Amino acid sequence: CASSRNPTGNQPQHF.

The CDR3 coding sequence is TGTGCCAGCAGTCCGGCAAGTTCCACAGGGGCTAACTATGGCTACACCTTC. Protein product: CASSPASSTGANYGYTF. This rearrangement joins TRBV27 to TRBJ1-2; 7 positions agree with TRBD1. Germline loops: CDR1 MNHEY, CDR2 SMNVEV (reference sequence). Trimming took 5 bases from V and 0 from J; bases not matched to a gene: 12. The CDR3 is made up of 17 amino acids.

Many counts were recorded for this clonotype. The V call is TRBV6-2 or TRBV6-3, the J call TRBJ1-2; TRBD1 agrees at 9 bases. The CDR3 totals 17 residues. Germline loops: CDR1 MNHEY, CDR2 SVGEGT. The J segment lost 4 bases and the V segment lost 4 bases, leaving 13 bases of the junction unmatched. As DNA, the CDR3 is TGTGCCAGCAGTTCTACCGGGACAGGGAAAAGGAGCTATGGCTACACCTTC. This translates into CASSSTGTGKRSYGYTF.

The rearrangement joins TRBV20-1 to TRBJ2-7; possibly TRBD1 or TRBD2 for D (5 bases each). CDR3 size: 14 residues. Trimming cost V 0 bases and J 1 base, with 10 bases left between them. The germline V gene encodes CDR1 DFQATT and CDR2 SNEGSKA (reference sequence). The CDR3 sequence: CSARDRDGSYEQYF. The CDR3 DNA follows: TGCAGTGCTAGAGACCGGGACGGTTCCTACGAGCAGTACTTC.

This clonotype appeared many times. V is TRBV7-2 and J is TRBJ2-5; TRBD1 might be the D (5 bases). The germline V gene encodes CDR1 SGHTA and CDR2 FQGNSA. The germline V and J ends were trimmed by 1 base and 2 bases, with 11 bases remaining between them. CDR3 length: 15 amino acids. The CDR3 nucleotides read TGTGCCAGCAGCTTAGTGGCCGACAGACAAGAGACCCAGTACTTC. The encoded protein is CASSLVADRQETQYF.

In this sample, this clonotype turned up a few times. This chain's CDR3 is CASRSILADRLKNSTDTQYF. CDR3 nucleotide sequence: TGTGCCAGCAGATCTATACTAGCGGACCGATTAAAGAATAGCACAGATACGCAGTATTTT. The chain has TRBV7-3 and TRBJ2-3; 8 bases fit TRBD2. J was trimmed by 0 bases and V by 6 bases; bases with no gene match: 20. This CDR3 has 20 residues. The germline V gene encodes CDR1 SGHTA and CDR2 FQGTGA. Combining the CDR3 with reference TRBV7-3 and TRBJ2-3 gives the whole variable domain GAGVSQTPSNKVTEKGKYVELRCDPISGHTALYWYRQSLGQGPEFLIYFQGTGAADDSGLPNDRFFAVRPEGSVSTLKIQRTERGDSAVYLCASRSILADRLKNSTDTQYFGPGTRLTVL.

The chain carries TRBV3-1 and TRBJ1-1; no clear D. Germline V gives CDR1 LGHDT, CDR2 YNNKEL (reference sequence). V was shortened by 5 bases and J by 5 bases, with 15 bases between the two germline ends. The CDR3 covers 14 residues. CDR3: CASSSTPVETEAFF. The CDR3, as DNA: TGTGCCAGCAGCTCGACTCCAGTCGAGACTGAAGCTTTCTTT.

The J gene is TRBJ1-6, the V gene TRBV11-2, with D unresolved. The CDR3 is 14 residues long. V was clipped by 5 bases and J by 5 bases, with 10 bases between them. CDR1 and CDR2 from the germline V gene are SGHAT and FQNNGV. The CDR3 protein is CASSVQWDNSPLHF. The CDR3 region has the DNA TGTGCCAGCAGCGTTCAGTGGGATAATTCACCCCTCCACTTT. Full variable domain (missing parts from reference TRBV11-2 and TRBJ1-6): EAGVAQSPRYKIIEKRQSVAFWCNPISGHATLYWYQQILGQGPKLLIQFQNNGVVDDSQLPKDRFSAERLKGVDSTLKIQPAKLEDSAVYLCASSVQWDNSPLHFGNGTRLTVT.

This clonotype was detected many times. This chain joins TRBV28 and TRBJ2-3; perhaps TRBD1 as D (5 bases). The CDR3 loop spans 14 amino acids. Between the trimmed V and J ends, which lost 5 bases and 2 bases, there was a span of 11 bases. Germline-derived CDR1 and CDR2 are MDHEN and SYDVKM. The CDR3 loop reads CASSGTGTTDTQYF. Written as DNA, the CDR3 is TGTGCCAGCAGTGGAACAGGAACCACAGATACGCAGTATTTT. Full variable domain (outside the CDR3, taken from reference TRBV28 and TRBJ2-3): DVKVTQSSRYLVKRTGEKVFLECVQDMDHENMFWYRQDPGLGLRLIYFSYDVKMKEKGDIPEGYSVSREKKERFSLILESASTNQTSMYLCASSGTGTTDTQYFGPGTRLTVL.

The chain recombines TRBV6-2 or TRBV6-3 with TRBJ2-5; 8 bases fit TRBD1. The germline V gene encodes CDR1 MNHEY and CDR2 SVGEGT. The CDR3 is 14 amino acids. V dropped 9 bases and J dropped 5; count of bases not matched to a gene: 11. Here the CDR3 reads CASSLDRVRETQYF. CDR3 sequence (DNA): TGTGCCAGTTCCCTGGACAGGGTGAGGGAGACCCAGTACTTC.

This clonotype was counted ten times or more. The chain couples TRBV2 to TRBJ2-1, with TRBD1 matching 8 bases. The CDR3 totals 12 residues. V gave up 5 bases and J gave up 15 bases; unmatched junction bases: 9. Germline values: CDR1 SNHLY, CDR2 FYNNEI. The CDR3, as DNA: TGTGCCAGCAGTTCTTATGACAGGGGATGGTTCTTC. It encodes CASSSYDRGWFF.

This clonotype was observed at least ten times. CDR3 coding DNA: TGTGCCAGCAGCCCCCATGTGCTAGCGGGAGGAAAAGGTGGCGGGGAGCTGTTTTTT. Protein product: CASSPHVLAGGKGGGELFF. V is TRBV11-2 and J is TRBJ2-2; 11 bases map to TRBD2. Trimming cost V 5 bases and J 7 bases; bases outside gene matches: 18. The germline CDR1 and CDR2 sequences are SGHAT and FQNNGV. This CDR3 is built from 19 residues.

This clonotype was counted ten times or more. The chain joins TRBV24-1 to TRBJ2-5; 9 bases line up with TRBD1. The germline CDR1 and CDR2 sequences are KGHDR and SFDVKD. The CDR3 is 16 amino acids. V was clipped by 3 bases and J by 0 bases; unmatched bases: 4. The CDR3 loop reads CATSDKDRGYQETQYF. DNA for the CDR3: TGTGCCACCAGTGATAAAGACAGGGGGTACCAAGAGACCCAGTACTTC.

This clonotype was counted many times. The chain combines TRBV7-9 with TRBJ2-7; 10 bases are a match to TRBD2. CDR3 length: 16 residues. The germline CDR1 and CDR2 sequences are SEHNR and FQNEAQ (reference sequence). The ends lost 4 bases at V and 2 bases at J; junction bases unmatched: 8. This CDR3 reads CASSSRRTSGTYEQYF. The CDR3 coding sequence is TGTGCCAGCAGCTCCCGCCGGACTAGCGGAACCTACGAGCAGTACTTC.

This clonotype was found many times. CDR3 DNA sequence: TGTGCCAGCAGCTTATCCAGAAGAACAGATACGCAGTATTTT. Encoded protein: CASSLSRRTDTQYF. The chain is built from TRBV7-9 and TRBJ2-3; D is unclear. Germline CDR1 SEHNR, CDR2 FQNEAQ (reference sequence). V was pared by 2 bases and J by 3 bases, with 9 bases between. This CDR3 is 14 amino acids long.